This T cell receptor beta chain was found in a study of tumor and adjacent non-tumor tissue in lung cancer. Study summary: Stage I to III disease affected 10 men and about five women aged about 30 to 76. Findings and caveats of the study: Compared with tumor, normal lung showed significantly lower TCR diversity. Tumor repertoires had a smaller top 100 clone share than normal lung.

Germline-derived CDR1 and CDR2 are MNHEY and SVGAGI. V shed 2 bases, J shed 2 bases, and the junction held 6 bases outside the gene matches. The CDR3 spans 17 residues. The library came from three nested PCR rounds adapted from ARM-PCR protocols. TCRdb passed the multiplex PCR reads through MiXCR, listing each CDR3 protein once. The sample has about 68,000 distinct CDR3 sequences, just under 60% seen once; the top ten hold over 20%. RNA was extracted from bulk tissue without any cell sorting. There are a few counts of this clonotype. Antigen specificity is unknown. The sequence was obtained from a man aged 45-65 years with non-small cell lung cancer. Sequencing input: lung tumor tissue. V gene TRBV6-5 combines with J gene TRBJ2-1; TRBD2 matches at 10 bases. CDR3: CASSYRELAGTYNEQFF. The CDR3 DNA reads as TGTGCCAGCAGTTACAGGGAACTAGCGGGAACCTACAATGAGCAGTTCTTC.